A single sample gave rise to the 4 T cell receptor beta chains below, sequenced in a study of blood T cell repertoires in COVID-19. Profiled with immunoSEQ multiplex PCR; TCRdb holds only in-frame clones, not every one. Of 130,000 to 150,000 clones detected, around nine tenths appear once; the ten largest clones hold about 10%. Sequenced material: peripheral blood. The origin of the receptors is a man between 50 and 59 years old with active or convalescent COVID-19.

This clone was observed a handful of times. This CDR3 is CSASPEPARDTQYF. The DNA for the CDR3 is TGCAGTGCTAGTCCGGAGCCCGCTCGAGATACGCAGTATTTT. The chain employs TRBV20-1 and TRBJ2-3; no clear D gene. Germline CDR1 DFQATT, CDR2 SNEGSKA (reference sequence). Trimming removed 3 bases at V and 5 bases at J, with 15 bases between. The CDR3 sequence is 14 residues long.

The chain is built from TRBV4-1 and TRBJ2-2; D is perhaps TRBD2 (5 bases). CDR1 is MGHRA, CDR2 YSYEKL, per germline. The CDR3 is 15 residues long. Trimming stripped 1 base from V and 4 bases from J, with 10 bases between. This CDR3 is CASSQVLGGTGELFF. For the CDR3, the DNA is TGCGCCAGCAGCCAAGTGCTAGGAGGCACCGGGGAGCTGTTTTTT.

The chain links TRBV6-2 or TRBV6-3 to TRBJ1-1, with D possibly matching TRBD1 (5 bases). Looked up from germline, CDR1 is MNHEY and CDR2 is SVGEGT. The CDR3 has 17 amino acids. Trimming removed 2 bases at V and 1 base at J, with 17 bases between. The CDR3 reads CASSYTWGMVQNTEAFF. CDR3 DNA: TGTGCCAGCAGTTACACCTGGGGCATGGTTCAGAACACTGAAGCTTTCTTT.

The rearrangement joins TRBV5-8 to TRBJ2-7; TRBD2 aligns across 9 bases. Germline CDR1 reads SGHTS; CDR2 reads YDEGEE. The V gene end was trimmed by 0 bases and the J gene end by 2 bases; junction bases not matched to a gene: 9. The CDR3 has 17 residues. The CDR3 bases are TGTGCCAGCAGCTTGGAGGCCCTAGCGGGAAGACCCTACGAGCAGTACTTC. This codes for CASSLEALAGRPYEQYF.